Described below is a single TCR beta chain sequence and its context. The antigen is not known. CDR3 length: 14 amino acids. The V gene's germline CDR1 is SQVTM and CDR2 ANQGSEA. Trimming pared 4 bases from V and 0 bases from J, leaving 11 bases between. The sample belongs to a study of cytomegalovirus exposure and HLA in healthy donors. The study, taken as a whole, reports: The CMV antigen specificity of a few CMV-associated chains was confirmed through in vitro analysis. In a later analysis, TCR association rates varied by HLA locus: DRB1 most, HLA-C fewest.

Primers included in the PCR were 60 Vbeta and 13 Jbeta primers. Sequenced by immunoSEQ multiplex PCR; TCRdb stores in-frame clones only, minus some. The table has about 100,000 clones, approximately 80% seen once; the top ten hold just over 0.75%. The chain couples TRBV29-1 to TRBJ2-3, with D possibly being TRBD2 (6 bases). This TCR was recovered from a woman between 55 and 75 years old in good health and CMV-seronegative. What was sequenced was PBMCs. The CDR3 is CSVATGTSTDTQYF. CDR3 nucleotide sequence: TGCAGCGTTGCAACCGGGACTAGCACAGATACGCAGTATTTT.